This T cell receptor (beta chain) was recorded in a study of T cell responses to AZD1222 COVID-19 vaccine (dated by TCRdb to the early 2020s). Regarding the study in general: AZD1222 recipients given second doses at about 4 weeks or at about 12 weeks were pooled, since spike-specific TCR depth and breadth were not found to differ between the two schedules. Trial participants were enrolled by age into subgroups of 18-55, 56-69 and 70-plus years, and around 150, 28 and 57 TCR-sequenced participants, respectively, were included in these subgroups. A total of approximately 250 trial participants underwent TCR sequencing, of whom roughly 210 had received two doses of AZD1222 and approximately 26 had received two doses of the MenACWY control vaccine.

Details on this clone: There is no known antigen for this receptor. No much larger clonotype is one base removed from it; base qualities were not supplied.

CDR1 and CDR2 are drawn from the germline V gene: SGHAT, FQNNGV. V sheds 0 bases and J sheds 0 bases, leaving 9 bases between their ends. Measured from the cysteine to the phenylalanine, the CDR3 is 16 residues long. Kept here is only the CDR3 DNA, which spans 48 bases and is read in frame from base 1. The time point label of this sample denotes: baseline before first vaccination. The vaccinee samples were drawn from two UK trials, COV001 and COV002, one of which was a single-blind randomized controlled phase 2/3 trial testing AZD1222 (ChAdOx1 nCoV-19) in healthy adults. For TCRbeta chain sequencing, PBMC samples from trial participants were taken at day 0 and at day 28 after the second dose. The CDR3 regions of human TCRbeta chains were subjected to immunosequencing. Under the source paper's analysis protocol: Repertoire TCRs were checked for matches against a reference library of SARS-CoV-2-specific TCRs that had been generated using the MIRA antigen-specificity platform. Breadth meant the fraction of unique TCRs that were SARS-CoV-2-associated, whereas depth meant the fraction of total T cells that were SARS-CoV-2-associated. Using the MIRA data, each spike-specific TCR was assigned both to the spike region to which the TCR was reactive and to a CD4 or CD8 class. Log10-transformed breadth and depth values were compared by one-way ANOVA with Sidak's multiple comparisons tests. The immuneACCESS repertoire file appears here via TCRdb, limited to in-frame rearrangements. These files lack a portion of the clones; in checked studies, under half of the deficit traces to unresolved V genes, and the cause of the others is not known. V and J calls and clone size come straight from that table; D and trimming were deduced from the DNA. The sample data list some 90,000 clones, and approximately 90% of these were observed just once. 13% of the sample comes from the top ten.

What the research found in general, with its limitations: Spike-specific TCR breadth and depth rose significantly after two AZD1222 doses compared with day 0 and with MenACWY recipients. Nearly half of unique spike-specific TCRs reportedly recognized epitopes outside regions mutated in the B.1.351 and B.1.1.7 variants. The vaccine-associated CD4 TCRs covered the entire spike protein, and the dominant responses fell in regions 160-218 and 743-854. Conclusions about previously exposed vaccinees are limited, since just 6 or 7 AZD1222 recipients were seropositive for SARS-CoV-2 at baseline. The 56-69-year group was small, and its depth increase did not reach significance, likely because of low power. Because no day 14 peak-response samples were available, the repertoires could be characterized only after the peak T cell response. Participants were mostly white British and included more females than males, and it was suggested by the authors that clonal diversity may have been underestimated.

This TCR derives from an adult in good health. The chain was built from TRBV11-2 and TRBJ1-3; the D gene assignment is ambiguous. The sequences come from peripheral blood, collected on day 0 of AZD1222 vaccination. The nucleotide sequence reads as follows: TGTGCCAGCAGCTTAGAGTTCGGGAACTCTGGAAACACCATATATTTT. This gives the protein CASSLEFGNSGNTIYF.